Listed below are T cell receptor beta chains from one sample, sequenced in a study of T cell responses to AZD1222 COVID-19 vaccine. The table came from immunoSEQ multiplex PCR; TCRdb's copy has only in-frame clones and leaves some out. The table lists 50,000 to 65,000 clones, approximately 90% of them singletons. The source material was peripheral blood, sampled on day 0 of AZD1222 vaccination. The source is an adult in good health. The CDR3 runs from the conserved cysteine through the conserved F or W. The order of the fields is clone size, V gene, J gene, D gene, CDR3 protein, CDR3 DNA. The D gene is left open where the match is weak. Rows give clone size only sometimes, using once, few, many, or a class for an expanded clone.

>NA|TRBV11-2|TRBJ1-2|TRBD1
CASSSDRVGYGYTF
TGTGCCAGCAGCAGTGACAGGGTGGGCTATGGCTACACCTTC
>NA|TRBV2|TRBJ1-6|TRBD1
CASRDRGGYNSPLHF
TGTGCCAGCAGGGACAGGGGAGGGTATAATTCACCCCTCCACTTT
>NA|TRBV29-1|TRBJ1-2|NA
CSVESITTLSNYGYTF
TGCAGCGTTGAATCTATCACAACTTTATCTAACTATGGCTACACCTTC
>NA|TRBV2|TRBJ2-3|TRBD2
CASNTPRGADTQYF
TGTGCCAGCAACACGCCCCGGGGGGCAGATACGCAGTATTTT
>NA|TRBV6-1|TRBJ2-7|TRBD1
CASSVGQGAHEQYF
TGTGCCAGCAGTGTGGGACAGGGGGCCCACGAGCAGTACTTC
>NA|TRBV2|TRBJ1-5|NA
CASSENYRVRNQPQHF
TGTGCCAGCAGTGAGAACTACAGGGTACGCAATCAGCCCCAGCATTTT
>NA|TRBV21-1|TRBJ1-4|NA
CASSSAGTGEEKLFF
TGTGCCAGCAGCTCTGCCGGGACAGGGGAAGAAAAACTGTTTTTT
>few|TRBV5-1|TRBJ2-3|NA
CASSLLRGTDTQYF
TGCGCCAGCAGCCTCCTAAGGGGCACAGATACGCAGTATTTT
>NA|TRBV12-5|TRBJ2-3|NA
CASGSLRVGTQYF
TGTGCTAGTGGTTCGCTAAGGGTTGGTACGCAGTATTTT
>NA|TRBV27|TRBJ1-5|NA
CASSRMGAGGPRQPQHF
TGTGCCAGCAGTCGCATGGGGGCGGGGGGGCCTCGACAGCCCCAGCATTTT
>NA|TRBV18|TRBJ1-6|NA
CASSPTGWRENSPLHF
TGTGCCAGCTCACCAACTGGGTGGCGGGAAAATTCACCCCTCCACTTT
>NA|TRBV9|TRBJ2-2|NA
CASSRTANTGELFF
TGTGCCAGCAGCCGGACAGCGAACACCGGGGAGCTGTTTTTT
>NA|TRBV19|TRBJ2-1|NA
CASSIARDSRHYNEQFF
TGTGCCAGTAGTATAGCCCGCGACTCCCGGCACTACAATGAGCAGTTCTTC
>NA|TRBV5-1|TRBJ2-1|NA
CASSLGDGLNEQFF
TGCGCCAGCAGCTTGGGGGACGGACTCAATGAGCAGTTCTTC
>NA|TRBV4-2|TRBJ2-7|NA
CASSQTPRVALEQYF
TGTGCCAGCAGCCAAACCCCCCGGGTAGCTTTGGAGCAGTACTTC
>once|TRBV4-1|TRBJ2-2|NA
CASSHGRVTGELFF
TGCGCCAGCAGCCATGGAAGGGTCACCGGGGAGCTGTTTTTT
>NA|TRBV5-1|TRBJ1-1|NA
CASSFRQANTEAFF
TGCGCCAGCAGCTTTCGACAGGCCAACACTGAAGCTTTCTTT
>once|TRBV18|TRBJ2-6|NA
CASSTRRSSGANVLTF
TGTGCCAGCTCAACTCGGAGGTCTTCTGGGGCCAACGTCCTGACTTTC
>NA|TRBV5-1|TRBJ1-5|NA
CASSLSAGEGQPQHF
TGCGCCAGCAGCTTGTCTGCAGGGGAGGGTCAGCCCCAGCATTTT
>NA|TRBV15|TRBJ1-2|NA
CATSRDEGIVYGYTF
TGTGCCACCAGCAGAGACGAAGGGATCGTCTATGGCTACACCTTC
>once|TRBV29-1|TRBJ1-2|NA
CSVAFRQEGGYTF
TGCAGCGTTGCATTTAGACAGGAGGGTGGCTACACCTTC
>NA|TRBV5-1|TRBJ2-1|TRBD2
CASSQGLAGGHNEQFF
TGCGCCAGCAGCCAAGGACTAGCGGGGGGTCACAATGAGCAGTTCTTC
>NA|TRBV4-2|TRBJ1-2|TRBD1
CASSPGTGKEDGYTF
TGTGCCAGCAGCCCAGGGACAGGGAAAGAAGATGGCTACACCTTC
>NA|TRBV10-2|TRBJ2-1|NA
CASSFSIDSYNEQFF
TGCGCCAGTTCGTTTTCCATAGACTCCTACAATGAGCAGTTCTTC
>NA|TRBV5-1|TRBJ1-5|NA
CASSLVPDGNQPQHF
TGCGCCAGCAGCTTGGTCCCCGATGGCAATCAGCCCCAGCATTTT
>NA|TRBV18|TRBJ2-1|TRBD1
CASSLPPGQGAGEQFF
TGTGCCAGCTCACTTCCACCCGGACAGGGGGCAGGGGAGCAGTTCTTC
>NA|TRBV5-1|TRBJ1-5|NA
CASSFDDSSNQPQHF
TGCGCCAGCAGCTTCGATGACAGTAGCAATCAGCCCCAGCATTTT
>NA|TRBV9|TRBJ1-2|TRBD1
CASSKRGQGAFGYTF
TGTGCCAGCAGCAAGAGGGGACAGGGGGCATTTGGCTACACCTTC
>NA|TRBV9|TRBJ2-5|NA
CASSLSSGSRETQYF
TGTGCCAGCAGCCTAAGTTCTGGGTCACGGGAGACCCAGTACTTC
>NA|TRBV5-1|TRBJ2-3|NA
CASSLDPSGGGMDTQYF
TGCGCCAGCAGCTTGGACCCCTCCGGGGGCGGAATGGATACGCAGTATTTT
>NA|TRBV19|TRBJ1-2|NA
CASSIPQSARGNYGYTF
TGTGCCAGTAGTATACCCCAATCGGCCAGGGGTAACTATGGCTACACCTTC
>NA|TRBV2|TRBJ1-2|NA
CASSESQVAGYGYTF
TGTGCCAGCAGTGAGAGTCAGGTAGCTGGGTATGGCTACACCTTC
>NA|TRBV2|TRBJ2-5|TRBD1
CASSGDRGETQYF
TGTGCCAGCAGTGGGGACAGGGGGGAGACCCAGTACTTC
>NA|TRBV7-9|TRBJ2-5|TRBD2
CASSLMGLAEETQYF
TGTGCCAGCAGCTTAATGGGACTAGCGGAAGAGACCCAGTACTTC
>NA|TRBV2|TRBJ2-3|TRBD1
CASSQDRGHTDTQYF
TGTGCCAGCAGCCAGGACAGGGGGCACACAGATACGCAGTATTTT
>NA|TRBV12-3/TRBV12-4|TRBJ1-6|NA
CASSLANSPLHF
TGTGCCAGCAGTTTGGCGAACTCACCCCTCCACTTT
>NA|TRBV18|TRBJ1-1|NA
CASSPVQNTEAFF
TGTGCCAGCTCACCAGTACAGAACACTGAAGCTTTCTTT
>NA|TRBV18|TRBJ2-3|TRBD2
CASSPATSGEDTQYF
TGTGCCAGCTCACCAGCGACTAGCGGAGAAGATACGCAGTATTTT
>NA|TRBV28|TRBJ1-2|TRBD1
CASRGQGSYGYTF
TGTGCCAGCAGAGGACAGGGCTCTTATGGCTACACCTTC
>NA|TRBV2|TRBJ2-7|TRBD1
CASRDYGTGEGEQYF
TGTGCCAGCAGAGACTATGGGACAGGGGAGGGCGAGCAGTACTTC
>few|TRBV7-2|TRBJ1-2|TRBD1
CASSQMGQYGYTF
TGTGCCAGCAGCCAAATGGGACAGTATGGCTACACCTTC
>NA|TRBV2|TRBJ1-4|NA
CASTMSWARREKLFF
TGTGCCAGCACCATGTCGTGGGCGCGAAGGGAAAAACTGTTTTTT
>NA|TRBV21-1|TRBJ1-5|NA
CASRTRPYSNQPQHF
TGTGCCAGCAGGACCCGGCCGTATAGCAATCAGCCCCAGCATTTT
>NA|TRBV19|TRBJ2-5|NA
CASSTGIGAKTQYF
TGTGCCAGTAGCACGGGAATAGGGGCGAAGACCCAGTACTTC